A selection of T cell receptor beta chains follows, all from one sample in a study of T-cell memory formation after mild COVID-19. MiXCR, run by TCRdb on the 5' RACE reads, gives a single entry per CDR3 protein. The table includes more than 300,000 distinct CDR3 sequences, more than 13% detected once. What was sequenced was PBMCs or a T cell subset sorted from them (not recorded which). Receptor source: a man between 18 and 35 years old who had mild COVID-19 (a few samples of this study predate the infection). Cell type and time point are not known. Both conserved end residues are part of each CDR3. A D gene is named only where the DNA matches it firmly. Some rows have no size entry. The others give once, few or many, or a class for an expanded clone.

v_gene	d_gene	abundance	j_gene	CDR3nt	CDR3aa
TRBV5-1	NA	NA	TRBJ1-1	TGCGCCAGCAGCGGGGGGCCGCCGGGCACTGAAGCTTTCTTT	CASSGGPPGTEAFF
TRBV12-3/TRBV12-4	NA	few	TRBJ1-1	TGTGCCAGCAGTTTGCCCTCGGGGACTGAAGCTTTCTTT	CASSLPSGTEAFF
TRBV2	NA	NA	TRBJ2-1	TGTGCCAGCAGTTTAGATGGCCAGCACAATGAGCAGTTCTTC	CASSLDGQHNEQFF
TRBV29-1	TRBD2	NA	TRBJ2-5	TGCAGCGCTAGCGGGGGGGACCTTATTCGTATCCAGACCCAGTACTTC	CSASGGDLIRIQTQYF
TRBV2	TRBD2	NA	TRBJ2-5	TGTGCCAGCAGTAAATCTGCGGGACTAGGATGGGAGACCCAGTACTTC	CASSKSAGLGWETQYF
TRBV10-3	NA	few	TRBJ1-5	TGTGCCATCAGATCGACAGCCCTGGAGCCCCAGCATTTT	CAIRSTALEPQHF
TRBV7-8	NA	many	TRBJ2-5	TGTGCCAGCAGCTTTGGCCCACAAGAGACCCAGTACTTC	CASSFGPQETQYF
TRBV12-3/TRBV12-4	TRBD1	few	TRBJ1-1	TGTGCCAGCAAACCACAGGGGACATTGAACACTGAAGCTTTCTTT	CASKPQGTLNTEAFF
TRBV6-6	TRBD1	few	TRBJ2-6	TGTGCCAGCAGTTATACCGGGACAGTGCACGTCCTGACTTTC	CASSYTGTVHVLTF
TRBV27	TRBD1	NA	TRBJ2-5	TGTGCCAGCAGTTGGACAGGAGGTTCCCAAGAGACCCAGTACTTC	CASSWTGGSQETQYF
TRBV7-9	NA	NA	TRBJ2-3	TGTGCCAGCAGCTCCCTGACAGGTTCAACAGATACGCAGTATTTT	CASSSLTGSTDTQYF
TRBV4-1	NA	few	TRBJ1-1	TGCGCCAGCAGCAATCGCGGTGACACTGAAGCTTTCTTT	CASSNRGDTEAFF
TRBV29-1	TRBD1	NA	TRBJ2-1	TGCAGCGTTGAAGGCGACAGGGGAGGCAATGAGCAGTTCTTC	CSVEGDRGGNEQFF
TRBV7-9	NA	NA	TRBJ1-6	TGTGCCAGCAGGCGACGGACGGGAAATTCACCCCTCCACTTT	CASRRRTGNSPLHF
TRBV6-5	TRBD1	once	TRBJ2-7	TGTGCCAGCAGCTCCTTAAACCGGGACAGGTTCTACGAGCAGTACTTC	CASSSLNRDRFYEQYF
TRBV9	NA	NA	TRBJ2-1	TGTGCCAGCGGGGAGTCGGTCAATGAGCAGTTCTTC	CASGESVNEQFF